The 23 T cell receptor beta chains below were found in one sample sequenced in a study of blood T cell repertoires in COVID-19. Libraries were prepared by immunoSEQ multiplex PCR; TCRdb keeps only in-frame clonotypes and omits some of them. The sample lists about 180,000 clones, approximately 90% seen once, with approximately 1.4% in the top ten. Sequenced: peripheral blood. Receptor source: a woman aged 45-65 years with acute or convalescent COVID-19.

This clone was seen only once. The chain couples TRBV30 to TRBJ1-2; D call uncertain. Trimming pared 5 bases from V and 8 bases from J, leaving 15 bases between. This CDR3 has 12 amino acids. CDR1 is GTSNPN and CDR2 is SVGIG in the germline V gene (reference sequence). The chain's CDR3 is CAWEPGSIGYTF. CDR3 DNA sequence: TGTGCCTGGGAGCCGGGAAGCATCGGCTACACCTTC. Using reference TRBV30 and TRBJ1-2 for the parts outside the CDR3, the full variable domain is SQTIHQWPATLVQPVGSPLSLECTVEGTSNPNLYWYRQAAGRGLQLLFYSVGIGQISSEVPQNLSASRPQDRQFILSSKKLLLSDSGFYLCAWEPGSIGYTFGSGTRLTVV.

The chain is built from TRBV7-2 and TRBJ1-5; D is perhaps TRBD1 (6 bases). Trimming stripped 2 bases from V and 7 bases from J, with 21 bases between. CDR1 is SGHTA and CDR2 is FQGNSA in the germline V gene. The length of the CDR3 is 17 residues. CDR3 sequence (DNA): TGTGCCAGCAGCTTACATCGACGGGGGGGGCGCGGGCAGCCCCAGCATTTT. It codes for CASSLHRRGGRGQPQHF.

This clone has just one count. This chain uses TRBV5-6 with TRBJ1-1, with a possible D match to TRBD1 (6 bases). V lost 6 bases and J 4 bases, leaving 16 bases between the germline ends. The CDR3 sequence is 14 residues long. Germline V gives CDR1 SGHDT, CDR2 YYEEEE. The CDR3 region has the DNA TGTGCCAGCACCACTCTGGGGGCGGGCACTGAAGCTTTCTTT. Amino acid sequence: CASTTLGAGTEAFF.

V usage is TRBV18 and J usage is TRBJ1-4; TRBD1 matches at 9 bases. V was clipped by 5 bases and J by 8 bases; unmatched bases: 0. The CDR3 covers 12 residues. CDR1 is KGHSH and CDR2 is LQKENI in the germline V gene. The CDR3 nucleotides read TGTGCCAGCTCAGACAGGGGGGAAAAACTGTTTTTT. Translating it yields CASSDRGEKLFF.

The V and J genes are TRBV5-1 and TRBJ1-1; TRBD1 might be the D (6 bases). This CDR3 comprises 16 residues. The V end lost 1 base, the J end lost 5 bases, and 18 bases lay between the germline ends. Germline V gene sequence: CDR1 SGHRS, CDR2 YFSETQ. The CDR3 spells CASSLWGTSQGTEAFF. The CDR3 nucleotides read TGCGCCAGCAGCTTGTGGGGGACGAGCCAGGGGACTGAAGCTTTCTTT.

The chain has TRBV5-1 and TRBJ1-4; D possibly corresponds to TRBD1 (5 bases). V was shortened by 4 bases and J by 8 bases, with 15 bases between the two germline ends. Per germline, CDR1 SGHRS and CDR2 YFSETQ. The CDR3 spans 14 residues. The CDR3: CASSPREGREKLFF. DNA of the CDR3: TGCGCCAGCAGCCCTAGGGAGGGGAGGGAAAAACTGTTTTTT. Combining the CDR3 with reference TRBV5-1 and TRBJ1-4 gives the whole variable domain KAGVTQTPRYLIKTRGQQVTLSCSPISGHRSVSWYQQTPGQGLQFLFEYFSETQRNKGNFPGRFSGRQFSNSRSEMNVSTLELGDSALYLCASSPREGREKLFFGSGTQLSVL.

This clone was seen only once. Other DNA sequences within the sample encode an identical CDR3. The J gene is TRBJ2-3, the V gene TRBV5-1; TRBD1 agrees at 8 bases. V was clipped by 0 bases and J by 1 base; unmatched bases: 1. The CDR3 is 15 amino acids. In germline, CDR1 is SGHRS, CDR2 YFSETQ. The DNA of the CDR3 is TGCGCCAGCAGCTTGGTGACAGGGGGCACAGATACGCAGTATTTT. Protein sequence: CASSLVTGGTDTQYF.

V usage is TRBV6-2 or TRBV6-3 and J usage is TRBJ2-7, with TRBD1 matching 8 bases. The germline V gene has CDR1 MNHEY and CDR2 SVGEGT. CDR3 length: 14 residues. With 5 bases clipped from V and 6 bases from J, the junction kept 9 bases outside the gene matches. The CDR3 region has the DNA TGTGCCAGCAGTCCCACAGGGGGGCATCGCGAGCAGTACTTC. Its translation is CASSPTGGHREQYF.

The chain recombines TRBV18 with TRBJ1-6, with 7 bases fitting TRBD1. After removal of 6 bases from V and 6 bases from J, the junction contained 8 bases not matched to a gene. The CDR3 covers 15 residues. CDR1 KGHSH and CDR2 LQKENI come from the germline V gene. The CDR3 DNA follows: TGTGCCAGCTCTAACCGGGACAGCTTTAATTCACCCCTCCACTTT. It encodes CASSNRDSFNSPLHF.

The chain uses TRBV18 and TRBJ2-7, with 7 bases identical to TRBD1. The CDR3 length is 14 residues. The ends lost 3 bases at V and 1 base at J; junction bases unmatched: 3. Germline CDR1 reads KGHSH; CDR2 reads LQKENI. The CDR3 here is CASSPQGQSYEQYF. CDR3 nucleotide sequence: TGTGCCAGCTCACCCCAGGGACAGTCCTACGAGCAGTACTTC.

The chain carries TRBV18 and TRBJ2-1; 10 positions match TRBD1. CDR1 and CDR2 (germline): KGHSH, LQKENI. This CDR3 region has 13 residues. With 5 bases clipped from V and 9 bases from J, the junction kept 4 bases outside the gene matches. The CDR3 protein is CASSSGQGSEQFF. The CDR3 bases are TGTGCCAGCTCATCGGGACAGGGGAGTGAGCAGTTCTTC.

The chain employs TRBV25-1 and TRBJ1-6; the D gene is possibly TRBD1 (6 bases). CDR1 is MGHDK, CDR2 SYGVNS, per germline. Trimming pared 3 bases from V and 0 bases from J, leaving 12 bases between. CDR3 length equals 17 residues. The CDR3 loop is CASSDPTGSSYNSPLHF. The CDR3 DNA reads TGTGCCAGCAGTGACCCAACAGGGAGCTCCTATAATTCACCCCTCCACTTT.

The rearrangement uses TRBV12-3 or TRBV12-4 and TRBJ1-2, with 7 bases that match TRBD1. J lost 4 bases, V lost 6 bases, and 5 bases had no gene match. The CDR3 is 13 residues long. CDR3 DNA: TGTGCCAGCAGGCCCAGGGGGATCTATGGCTACACCTTC. Translated: CASRPRGIYGYTF.

V gene TRBV7-9 combines with J gene TRBJ1-2, with a possible D match to TRBD1 (5 bases). V dropped 0 bases and J dropped 8 bases, with 16 bases sitting between them. This CDR3 has 15 amino acids. Germline lookup yields CDR1 SEHNR and CDR2 FQNEAQ (reference sequence). The CDR3 sequence is CASSLAGPGGRGYTF. For the CDR3, the DNA is TGTGCCAGCAGCTTAGCCGGGCCCGGGGGGAGGGGCTACACCTTC.

This chain joins TRBV4-1 and TRBJ2-5; the match to TRBD1 covers 7 bases. Germline-derived CDR1 and CDR2 are MGHRA and YSYEKL. This CDR3 region has 17 residues. Unmatched junction bases numbered 12, after V lost 0 bases and J lost 5 bases. The CDR3 nucleotides are TGCGCCAGCAGCCAAGATATCCCCCCGGGACAGCTGGAGACCCAGTACTTC. Its protein is CASSQDIPPGQLETQYF.

J is TRBJ2-5 and V is TRBV30, with 9 bases lining up with TRBD2. The CDR3 has 16 amino acids. In germline, CDR1 is GTSNPN, CDR2 SVGIG (reference sequence). The J segment lost 3 bases and the V segment lost 0 bases, leaving 8 bases of the junction unmatched. In nucleotides, the CDR3 is TGTGCCTGGAGTGTAGGGTTGTTAGCGGGAGAAGAGACCCAGTACTTC. Amino acids: CAWSVGLLAGEETQYF. The full variable domain, with the rest looked up from reference TRBV30 and TRBJ2-5, is SQTIHQWPATLVQPVGSPLSLECTVEGTSNPNLYWYRQAAGRGLQLLFYSVGIGQISSEVPQNLSASRPQDRQFILSSKKLLLSDSGFYLCAWSVGLLAGEETQYFGPGTRLLVL.

The chain has TRBV6-2 or TRBV6-3 and TRBJ2-1; 8 positions match TRBD1. The V segment lost 0 bases and the J segment 2 bases; nucleotides outside the gene matches: 6. The CDR3 length is 17 residues. From germline, CDR1 is MNHEY and CDR2 SVGEGT. The CDR3: CASSYSFAGGPYNEQFF. CDR3 nucleotide sequence: TGTGCCAGCAGTTACTCATTTGCAGGGGGCCCCTACAATGAGCAGTTCTTC.

The chain joins TRBV7-9 to TRBJ2-5; 11 bases fit TRBD2. The germline CDR1 and CDR2 sequences are SEHNR and FQNEAQ (reference sequence). The CDR3 consists of 16 residues. Trimming at V came to 3 bases and at J to 0 bases, leaving 3 bases not matched to a gene. For the CDR3, the DNA is TGTGCCAGCAGCTTTCTAGCGGGAGGCCACCAAGAGACCCAGTACTTC. Translated: CASSFLAGGHQETQYF.

The V gene is TRBV13, the J gene TRBJ2-3, with 8 nucleotides matching TRBD2. Germline CDR1 is PRHDT and CDR2 is FYEKMQ (reference sequence). V dropped 1 base and J dropped 2; count of bases not matched to a gene: 8. This CDR3 spans 17 amino acids. CDR3 in amino acids: CASSLDPAGAYTDTQYF. The CDR3 DNA reads as TGTGCCAGCAGCTTAGATCCAGCGGGGGCCTACACAGATACGCAGTATTTT.

The chain has TRBV18 and TRBJ2-1, with D possibly matching TRBD1 (6 bases). The V gene lost 4 bases and the J gene lost 6 bases, with 13 bases spanning the gap. Germline values: CDR1 KGHSH, CDR2 LQKENI. This CDR3 has 14 residues. The CDR3 is CASSLPGVFNEQFF. The CDR3 coding sequence is TGTGCCAGCTCACTCCCAGGGGTTTTCAATGAGCAGTTCTTC.

This chain joins TRBV4-3 and TRBJ1-2; D remains ambiguous. This CDR3 is 16 amino acids long. CDR1 and CDR2 from the germline V gene are LGHNA and YSLEER. V was trimmed by 0 bases and J by 2 bases, leaving 13 bases between them. DNA of the CDR3: TGCGCCAGCAGCCAAGAACATGGGTATAGCAACTATGGCTACACCTTC. Residues: CASSQEHGYSNYGYTF.

In its sample, this clone was seen once. The rearrangement uses TRBV6-6 and TRBJ1-4, with no clear D. This CDR3 is built from 15 residues. Per germline, CDR1 MNHNY and CDR2 SVGAGI (reference sequence). The V end lost 2 bases, the J end lost 8 bases, and 15 bases lay between the germline ends. The CDR3 nucleotides read TGTGCCAGCAGTTACCCTCTTTCTAGAGGCGAAAAACTGTTTTTT. Its translation is CASSYPLSRGEKLFF.

The chain joins TRBV20-1 to TRBJ2-5, with no clear D. This CDR3 region has 11 residues. CDR1 DFQATT and CDR2 SNEGSKA come from the germline V gene (reference sequence). V was trimmed by 3 bases and J by 5 bases, leaving 7 bases between them. The CDR3: CSASQSETQYF. The CDR3 bases are TGCAGTGCTAGCCAGTCGGAGACCCAGTACTTC.